This T cell receptor beta chain is from a study of blood T cell repertoires in COVID-19. With V trimmed by 1 base and J by 4 bases, 3 bases remained unmatched. The CDR3 consists of 14 residues. Germline V gene data show CDR1 as SGDLS and CDR2 as YYNGEE. The assay was immunoSEQ multiplex PCR, and TCRdb's table has in-frame clones only and misses some. The profile shows about 30,000 clones, roughly 85% of them singletons. This receptor was taken from a man in his sixties with active COVID-19. Source material: peripheral blood. The V and J genes are TRBV9 and TRBJ2-5, with 8 bases identical to TRBD2. In DNA, the CDR3 is TGTGCCAGCAGCGTATGGGCGGGAGGAGAGACCCAGTACTTC. It codes for CASSVWAGGETQYF.